These 11 T cell receptor beta chains share one sample of origin, sequenced in a study of early T cells in non-severe SARS-CoV-2 infection. TCRdb reprocessed the 5' RACE reads with MiXCR, giving one entry per CDR3 protein. This table has some 73,000 distinct CDR3 sequences, roughly 12% appearing once. Sequencing was performed on whole blood. Source of these receptors: an adult who was a healthcare worker with PCR-confirmed SARS-CoV-2 infection or an uninfected control (not recorded which).

V and J are TRBV25-1 and TRBJ1-2, with a weak D call TRBD1 (5 bases). Germline V gene data show CDR1 as MGHDK and CDR2 as SYGVNS. V was pared by 5 bases and J by 4 bases, with 17 bases between. This CDR3 spans 15 amino acids. This chain's CDR3 is CASSPQGDWVYGYTF. The CDR3 DNA reads TGTGCCAGCAGTCCTCAAGGGGATTGGGTCTATGGCTACACCTTC.

This clonotype was detected many times. The chain is built from TRBV28 and TRBJ2-7; 10 bases match TRBD1. This CDR3 region has 13 residues. In germline, CDR1 is MDHEN, CDR2 SYDVKM. The CDR3: CASSPLTGTGETV. The CDR3 coding sequence is TGTGCCAGCAGCCCCCTAACCGGGACAGGGGAGACGGTC.

This clonotype has more than one count but fewer than ten. The genes are TRBV7-7 and TRBJ2-5, with TRBD2 as a possible D gene (5 bases). This CDR3 contains 14 residues. Looked up from germline, CDR1 is SSHAT and CDR2 is FNYEAQ (reference sequence). Trimming took off 1 base at V and 5 bases at J, with 11 bases between the two ends. Here the CDR3 DNA reads TGTGCCAGCAGCTTAGGAGGGAGAATCGAGACCCAGTACTTC. This gives the protein CASSLGGRIETQYF.

A note on this clonotype: One end of the junction fails to match germline, which may point to a read error. The V and J genes are TRBV28 and TRBJ1-2; possible D gene TRBD1, 5 bases. This CDR3 is 15 amino acids long. Germline values: CDR1 MDHEN, CDR2 SYDVKM. For the CDR3, the DNA is TGTGCCAGCGGCCTGCCCGGACACCCGAACTATAGCTACGCCTTC. Amino acids: CASGLPGHPNYSYAF.

The sample holds a few counts of this clonotype. The rearrangement uses TRBV6-2 or TRBV6-3 and TRBJ2-3; 9 positions match TRBD1. CDR1 is MNHEY and CDR2 is SVGEGT in the germline V gene. The CDR3 sequence is 14 residues long. Trimming took 5 bases from V and 8 from J; bases not matched to a gene: 8. CDR3 sequence: CASSLDRGTGTQYF. The CDR3 DNA reads TGTGCCAGCAGTCTGGACAGGGGAACGGGTACGCAGTATTTT.

This clonotype occurred many times. The rearrangement joins TRBV2 to TRBJ2-4; possibly TRBD1 or TRBD2 for D (5 bases each). The CDR3 is made up of 14 amino acids. CDR1 and CDR2 (germline): SNHLY, FYNNEI. V lost 7 bases and J lost 1, with 11 bases in between. For the CDR3, the DNA is TGTGCCAGCAACCCCCGGGACGCCAAAAACATTCAGTACTTC. It yields the protein CASNPRDAKNIQYF.

The chain couples TRBV11-2 to TRBJ1-1; D is unclear. This CDR3 has 13 amino acids. Germline CDR1 SGHAT, CDR2 FQNNGV. Deletions cut 3 bases from V and 1 base from J, with 6 bases between. The CDR3 spells CASSFPGNTEAFF. CDR3 DNA sequence: TGTGCCAGCAGCTTCCCAGGGAACACTGAAGCTTTCTTT.

This chain links TRBV6-2 or TRBV6-3 with TRBJ2-7; D not certain. Trimming took 0 bases from V and 2 from J, leaving 2 bases between them. CDR3 size: 12 residues. Germline loops: CDR1 MNHEY, CDR2 SVGEGT. The CDR3 here is CASSYSAYEQYF. The CDR3 DNA follows: TGTGCCAGCAGTTACTCGGCCTACGAGCAGTACTTC.

This clonotype came up many times. The chain has TRBV2 and TRBJ2-1; the D is unclear. The CDR3 length is 15 residues. V was trimmed by 2 bases and J by 6 bases, leaving 14 bases between them. Germline-derived CDR1 and CDR2 are SNHLY and FYNNEI. CDR3: CASSERRFVGNEQFF. The CDR3 DNA reads as TGTGCCAGCAGTGAAAGGCGTTTTGTGGGCAATGAGCAGTTCTTC.

This clonotype showed up many times. V is TRBV6-5 and J is TRBJ2-3; D assignment may be TRBD1 or TRBD2 (5 bases each). CDR3 length equals 17 residues. Trimming took 0 bases from V and 0 from J, leaving 13 bases between them. Germline assignment: CDR1 MNHEY and CDR2 SVGAGI. CDR3 region: CASSYSGTVSSTDTQYF. DNA for the CDR3: TGTGCCAGCAGTTACTCTGGGACGGTTTCTAGCACAGATACGCAGTATTTT.

This clonotype was counted ten times or more. V gene TRBV24-1 combines with J gene TRBJ2-1, with 9 bases that match TRBD1. CDR3 length equals 15 residues. V gave up 3 bases and J gave up 8 bases; unmatched junction bases: 7. CDR1 KGHDR and CDR2 SFDVKD come from the germline V gene. The CDR3 is CATSDPSTGGHEQFF. CDR3 coding DNA: TGTGCCACCAGTGATCCCTCGACAGGGGGACATGAGCAGTTCTTC.